This TCR beta chain came from a study of metastatic and nonmetastatic thyroid tumors. Deletions cut 3 bases from V and 1 base from J, with 10 bases between. Germline-derived CDR1 and CDR2 are DFQATT and SNEGSKA (reference sequence). The CDR3 is 15 residues long. This clone was seen a handful of times. TCRdb re-called the PCR reads with MiXCR. The repertoire holds about 16,000 clones, approximately 25% seen once, with roughly 14% in the top ten. No treatment of any kind had been given to any patient before thyroid surgery. Sample: adjacent normal tissue. V gene TRBV20-1 combines with J gene TRBJ1-6; D is unresolved. This TCR was sampled from a female donor with papillary thyroid cancer or a benign thyroid nodule (not recorded which). Some clones in this sample may be carry-over from other donors' samples. CDR3 sequence: CSARSRESYNSPLHF. CDR3 nucleotides: TGCAGTGCTAGGTCCCGGGAGTCCTATAATTCACCCCTCCACTTT.